The 9 T cell receptor beta chains in this list originate from one sample, sequenced in a study of CD8 T cells in ankylosing spondylitis. Study-wide results and limits: In ankylosing spondylitis blood, a motif of seven or eight highly homologous TCR beta variants appeared characteristic.

Antigen specificity for these receptors is unknown. Using its own MiXCR run on the 5' RACE reads, TCRdb lists one record per CDR3 protein. Here the sample spans roughly 90,000 distinct CDR3 sequences, approximately 8.9% being singletons. Sample: blood, either unsorted or a sorted T cell fraction (not recorded which). These receptors were obtained from a male donor with ankylosing spondylitis.

This clonotype was seen repeatedly, ten times or more. This chain connects TRBV5-1 to TRBJ2-7; D is perhaps TRBD1 (5 bases). V was trimmed by 0 bases and J by 2 bases, leaving 12 bases between them. The CDR3 sequence is 15 residues long. The germline V gene has CDR1 SGHRS and CDR2 YFSETQ. The CDR3 is CASSLVWTTTYEQYF. In DNA form, the CDR3 reads TGCGCCAGCAGCTTGGTGTGGACAACCACCTACGAGCAGTACTTC.

This clonotype was seen repeatedly, ten times or more. V usage is TRBV15 and J usage is TRBJ2-3, with D possibly being TRBD1 or TRBD2 (5 bases each). V dropped 8 bases and J dropped 6 bases, with 30 bases sitting between them. Germline CDR1 is LNHNV and CDR2 is YYDKDF (reference sequence). There are 18 residues in the CDR3. Here the CDR3 DNA reads TGTGCCACCCATTCAACGATAAGAGGGACCGAAGTGGGCGATACGCAGTATTTT. Translated, it gives CATHSTIRGTEVGDTQYF.

At least ten counts were recorded for this clonotype. This chain connects TRBV4-2 to TRBJ2-3; 12 bases align to TRBD2. Trimming removed 3 bases from V and 0 bases from J; junction bases left unmatched: 7. This CDR3 region has 18 residues. The germline gives CDR1 LGHNA, CDR2 YNFKEQ. This CDR3 reads CASSQIGTSGSSTDTQYF. CDR3 DNA sequence: TGTGCCAGCAGCCAGATCGGGACTAGCGGGTCTAGCACAGATACGCAGTATTTT.

The chain carries TRBV27 and TRBJ2-7, with a weak D call TRBD2 (5 bases). CDR3 length: 16 residues. Trimming stripped 5 bases from V and 0 bases from J, with 17 bases between. Germline V lookup: CDR1 MNHEY, CDR2 SMNVEV (reference sequence). CDR3 region: CASSPSSGPSSYEQYF. Here the CDR3 DNA reads TGTGCCAGCAGTCCTTCGAGCGGCCCGAGCTCCTACGAGCAGTACTTC.

The chain recombines TRBV15 with TRBJ2-7; D may be TRBD1 (6 bases). CDR1 and CDR2 (germline): LNHNV, YYDKDF (reference sequence). The CDR3 spans 14 residues. The V end lost 4 bases, the J end lost 1 base, and 11 bases lay between the germline ends. CDR3 sequence (DNA): TGTGCCACCAGCATGGAGACAGGATCCTACGAGCAGTACGTC. This codes for CATSMETGSYEQYV.

The sample holds many counts of this clonotype. J is TRBJ2-2 and V is TRBV7-9, with TRBD2 matching over 8 bases. Germline values: CDR1 SEHNR, CDR2 FQNEAQ (reference sequence). The junction had 7 bases not matched to a gene; V was cut back by 4 bases and J by 0 bases. The CDR3 runs to 17 residues. CDR3 nucleotides: TGTGCCAGCAGCTCCCTCCTACTAGCGGCGAACACCGGGGAGCTGTTTTTT. This codes for CASSSLLLAANTGELFF.

The chain employs TRBV13 and TRBJ2-1; 9 nucleotides align to TRBD2. The length of the CDR3 is 19 residues. Germline V CDR1 and CDR2: PRHDT, FYEKMQ (reference sequence). V was pared by 2 bases and J by 7 bases, with 18 bases of the junction left unmatched. The CDR3 is CASSLRDIAGEIGENEQFF. DNA of the CDR3: TGTGCCAGCAGCTTAAGAGATATAGCGGGAGAAATTGGGGAGAATGAGCAGTTCTTC.

The chain links TRBV24-1 to TRBJ2-7; D is possibly TRBD1 or TRBD2 (5 bases each). Deletions cut 3 bases from V and 2 bases from J, with 22 bases between. This CDR3 spans 18 amino acids. Germline CDR1 is KGHDR and CDR2 is SFDVKD. This chain's CDR3 is CATSDPPLLVTRAYEQYV. DNA for the CDR3: TGTGCCACCAGTGATCCTCCCTTACTAGTAACCAGGGCCTACGAGCAGTACGTC.

Ten or more counts support this clonotype. The V and J genes are TRBV21-1 and TRBJ2-7; the D call of TRBD1 is as the table states it, not checked on the DNA. TRBV21-1 is tagged as a pseudogene. This CDR3 spans 16 amino acids. CDR3 nucleotide sequence: TGTGCCAGCAGCAAAGACCTGGGACAGCGCCCGTTGGAGCAGTACGTC. Encoded protein: CASSKDLGQRPLEQYV.